The 5 T cell receptor beta chains below come from one sample, sequenced in a study of blood T cells in healthy people across ages. Then a second PCR, running about 6 to 11 cycles, was carried out with a sample-barcoded 5' primer and a J-beta primer mix. TCRdb re-derived calls from the 5' RACE reads in MiXCR, one entry per CDR3 protein. The top ten hold approximately 3.5% of the sample, which has fewer than 650,000 distinct CDR3 sequences, about a quarter seen once. The same data also went into a second study, on T cells of mothers and their children.

The sample consisted of blood. The receptor set was obtained from a boy aged 2-9 years in good health.

The chain combines TRBV6-6 with TRBJ2-5, with unresolved D. This CDR3 contains 12 residues. Trimming took off 2 bases at V and 3 bases at J, with 4 bases between the two ends. The germline V gene encodes CDR1 MNHNY and CDR2 SVGAGI (reference sequence). The CDR3 reads CASSYRKETQYF. As DNA, the CDR3 is TGTGCCAGCAGTTACAGGAAAGAGACCCAGTACTTC.

The sample holds a few counts of this clonotype. The V and J genes are TRBV5-1 and TRBJ2-7, with D uncertain. The germline V and J ends were trimmed by 4 bases and 2 bases, with 13 bases remaining between them. The length of the CDR3 is 14 residues. CDR1 is SGHRS and CDR2 is YFSETQ in the germline V gene. The DNA for the CDR3 is TGCGCCAGCAGCCTACAGACGGATGCCTACGAGCAGTACTTC. It yields the protein CASSLQTDAYEQYF.

The chain employs TRBV5-6 and TRBJ2-5; possible D gene TRBD1, 5 bases. Germline lookup yields CDR1 SGHDT and CDR2 YYEEEE. V was clipped by 3 bases and J by 4 bases, with 10 bases between them. The CDR3 loop spans 13 amino acids. CDR3 in DNA: TGTGCCAGCAGCTATGACAGTAGAGAGACCCAGTACTTC. Its protein is CASSYDSRETQYF.

The chain uses TRBV10-3 and TRBJ2-3; no reliable D call. The CDR3 consists of 14 residues. The V and J ends lost 0 bases and 6 bases respectively, with 10 bases between them. The V gene's germline CDR1 is ENHRY and CDR2 SYGVKD. The CDR3 loop is CAISESLGPDTQYF. In nucleotides, the CDR3 is TGTGCCATCAGTGAGTCTTTGGGCCCGGATACGCAGTATTTT.

The chain links TRBV7-8 to TRBJ1-5; 7 bases are a match to TRBD1. CDR1 SGHVS and CDR2 FQNEAQ come from the germline V gene. The CDR3 runs to 14 residues. J lost 5 bases, V lost 5 bases, and 6 bases had no gene match. This chain's CDR3 is CASSLGQQHQPQHF. CDR3 sequence (DNA): TGTGCCAGCAGCCTGGGACAGCAACATCAGCCCCAGCATTTT.